Listed here are 3 T cell receptor beta chains from one sample, sequenced in a study of T cell changes during pregnancy in multiple sclerosis. Sequencing was performed with immunoSEQ multiplex PCR; in TCRdb, only in-frame clones are kept and a portion is missing. There are around 88,000 clones in the sample; 92% occur only once, and roughly 2.7% lies in the top ten. Sequencing used peripheral blood, obtained in the first trimester of pregnancy. These receptors all stem from a female donor with multiple sclerosis, enrolled in a pregnancy study.

The chain recombines TRBV28 with TRBJ2-1, with D possibly being TRBD1 (5 bases). Germline CDR1 reads MDHEN; CDR2 reads SYDVKM. V was shortened by 5 bases and J by 8 bases, with 16 bases between the two germline ends. There are 14 residues in the CDR3. The CDR3 protein is CASSQSGSRDEQFF. CDR3 in DNA: TGTGCCAGCAGTCAGTCGGGCTCCAGGGATGAGCAGTTCTTC.

V gene TRBV6-5 combines with J gene TRBJ2-1; TRBD2 aligns across 10 bases. The CDR3 totals 15 residues. Germline trimming cut 6 bases from V and 3 bases from J; bases unmatched to any gene: 5. Germline CDR1 and CDR2: MNHEY and SVGAGI. The CDR3 DNA reads TGTGCCAGCAGAGTACTAGCGGGGAACTACAATGAGCAGTTCTTC. It yields the protein CASRVLAGNYNEQFF.

This sequence joins TRBV12-5 and TRBJ2-1; 10 bases fit TRBD2. The germline V gene encodes CDR1 LGHNT and CDR2 FRNRAP. After removal of 2 bases from V and 2 bases from J, the junction contained 6 bases not matched to a gene. The CDR3 is 17 residues long. CDR3 bases: TGTGCTAGTGGTTTGCCAAAGCGGGAGGGAACCTACAATGAGCAGTTCTTC. Translated: CASGLPKREGTYNEQFF. The entire variable domain, with the rest obtained from reference TRBV12-5 and TRBJ2-1, is as follows: DARVTQTPRHKVTEMGQEVTMRCQPILGHNTVFWYRQTMMQGLELLAYFRNRAPLDDSGMPKDRFSAEMPDATLATLKIQPSEPRDSAVYFCASGLPKREGTYNEQFFGPGTRLTVL.